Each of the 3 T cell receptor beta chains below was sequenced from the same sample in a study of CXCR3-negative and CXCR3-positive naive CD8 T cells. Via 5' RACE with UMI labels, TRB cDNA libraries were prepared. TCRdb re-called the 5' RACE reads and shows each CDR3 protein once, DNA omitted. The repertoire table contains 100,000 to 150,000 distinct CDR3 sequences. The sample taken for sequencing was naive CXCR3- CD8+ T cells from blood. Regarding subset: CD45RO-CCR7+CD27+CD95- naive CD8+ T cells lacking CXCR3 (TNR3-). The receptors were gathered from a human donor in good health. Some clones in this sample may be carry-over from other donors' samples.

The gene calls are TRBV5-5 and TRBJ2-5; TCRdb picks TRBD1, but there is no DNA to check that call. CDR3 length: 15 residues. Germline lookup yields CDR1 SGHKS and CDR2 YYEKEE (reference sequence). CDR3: CASSPGTILQETQYF.

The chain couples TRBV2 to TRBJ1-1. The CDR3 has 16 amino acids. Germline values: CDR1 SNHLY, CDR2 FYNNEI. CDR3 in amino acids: CASSEGRGGGIAEAFF.

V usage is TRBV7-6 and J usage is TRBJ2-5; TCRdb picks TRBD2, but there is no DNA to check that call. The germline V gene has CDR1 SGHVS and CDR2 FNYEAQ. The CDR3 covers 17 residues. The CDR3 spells CASSRLAGVEAQETQYF.